The T cell receptor beta chain described here comes from a study of cytomegalovirus exposure and HLA in healthy donors. The CDR3 totals 14 residues. V shed 6 bases and J shed 5 bases, with 16 bases lying between them. Germline V CDR1 and CDR2: SGHAT, FQNNGV. TCRdb's copy holds only in-frame clones and misses some; the assay was immunoSEQ multiplex PCR. Found here are about 250,000 clones, roughly 89% of them singletons; the top ten hold about 3%. The source of this sequence is a young man in good health and CMV-seronegative. The genes are TRBV11-2 and TRBJ1-1; no firm D call. The material sequenced was PBMCs. In nucleotides, the CDR3 is TGTGCCAGCAGGGCATCGGTCCAGCGGACTGAAGCTTTCTTT. The encoded protein is CASRASVQRTEAFF.